A selection of T cell receptor beta chains follows, all from one sample in a study of spatial heterogeneity in lung cancer. One entry per CDR3 protein, called by TCRdb with MiXCR from the 5' RACE reads. The repertoire holds about 45,000 distinct CDR3 sequences, 20% to 25% seen once, with approximately 7.2% in the top ten. The sequencing used PBMCs, collected at follow-up. Receptors originate from a female donor with early-stage non-small cell lung cancer. The CDR3 runs from the conserved cysteine through the conserved F or W. A D gene is named only where the DNA matches it firmly. Clone size is shown for a subset of rows, as once, few, many or a class of expanded clone.

V gene: TRBV11-2
clone size: NA
D gene: NA
J gene: TRBJ2-7
CDR3 protein: CASSLNRGGYEQYF
CDR3 DNA: TGTGCCAGCAGCCTAAACAGGGGGGGGTACGAGCAGTACTTC

V gene: TRBV6-1
clone size: NA
D gene: TRBD1
J gene: TRBJ2-1
CDR3 protein: CASSEKRDRDYNEQFF
CDR3 DNA: TGTGCCAGCAGTGAGAAAAGGGACAGAGACTACAATGAGCAGTTCTTC

V gene: TRBV9
clone size: once
D gene: TRBD1
J gene: TRBJ2-7
CDR3 protein: CASSPTHRGQGNEQYF
CDR3 DNA: TGTGCCAGCAGCCCCACCCATAGGGGACAGGGCAACGAGCAGTACTTC

V gene: TRBV7-6
clone size: many
D gene: NA
J gene: TRBJ1-5
CDR3 protein: CASSFFSNQPQHF
CDR3 DNA: TGTGCCAGCAGCTTCTTTAGCAATCAGCCCCAGCATTTT

V gene: TRBV4-2
clone size: once
D gene: NA
J gene: TRBJ1-5
CDR3 protein: CASSQEGSDQPQHF
CDR3 DNA: TGTGCCAGCAGCCAAGAGGGTTCGGATCAGCCCCAGCATTTT

V gene: TRBV12-3/TRBV12-4
clone size: few
D gene: NA
J gene: TRBJ1-1
CDR3 protein: CASSLVQVSTEAFF
CDR3 DNA: TGTGCCAGCAGTTTGGTACAGGTCTCCACTGAAGCTTTCTTT

V gene: TRBV5-4
clone size: NA
D gene: TRBD2
J gene: TRBJ2-5
CDR3 protein: CASSQTSGSVETQYF
CDR3 DNA: TGTGCCAGCAGCCAGACTAGCGGGAGCGTCGAGACCCAGTACTTC

V gene: TRBV6-5
clone size: NA
D gene: NA
J gene: TRBJ2-2
CDR3 protein: CASTQQGRDTGELFF
CDR3 DNA: TGTGCCAGCACCCAACAGGGAAGGGACACCGGGGAGCTGTTTTTT

V gene: TRBV12-3/TRBV12-4
clone size: NA
D gene: TRBD2
J gene: TRBJ2-3
CDR3 protein: CASSYSGGARDTQYF
CDR3 DNA: TGTGCCAGCAGTTATAGCGGGGGGGCTAGAGATACGCAGTATTTT

V gene: TRBV7-2
clone size: many
D gene: NA
J gene: TRBJ2-1
CDR3 protein: CASSAATISYNEQFF
CDR3 DNA: TGTGCCAGCAGCGCGGCTACCATCTCCTACAATGAGCAGTTCTTC

V gene: TRBV7-2
clone size: many
D gene: NA
J gene: TRBJ1-4
CDR3 protein: CASSSGGGSTNEKLFF
CDR3 DNA: TGTGCCAGCAGCTCCGGTGGAGGGTCGACTAATGAAAAACTGTTTTTT

V gene: TRBV4-1
clone size: NA
D gene: TRBD1
J gene: TRBJ2-3
CDR3 protein: CASSPQDRGRDTQYF
CDR3 DNA: TGCGCCAGCAGCCCGCAGGACAGGGGGCGGGATACGCAGTATTTT

V gene: TRBV12-3/TRBV12-4
clone size: few
D gene: NA
J gene: TRBJ2-5
CDR3 protein: CASSPAGHETQYF
CDR3 DNA: TGTGCCAGCAGTCCCGCGGGGCACGAGACCCAGTACTTC

V gene: TRBV5-6
clone size: NA
D gene: TRBD2
J gene: TRBJ2-5
CDR3 protein: CASSRTSGQETQYF
CDR3 DNA: TGTGCCAGCAGCAGGACTAGCGGCCAAGAGACCCAGTACTTC

V gene: TRBV29-1
clone size: NA
D gene: NA
J gene: TRBJ1-1
CDR3 protein: CSSSIGGDTEAFF
CDR3 DNA: TGCAGCTCATCAATTGGGGGGGACACTGAAGCTTTCTTT

V gene: TRBV19
clone size: few
D gene: NA
J gene: TRBJ2-7
CDR3 protein: CASSIGQTDYEQYF
CDR3 DNA: TGTGCCAGTAGTATAGGACAGACCGATTACGAGCAGTACTTC

V gene: TRBV18
clone size: many
D gene: NA
J gene: TRBJ2-5
CDR3 protein: CASSPPGVQETQYF
CDR3 DNA: TGTGCCAGCTCACCACCGGGGGTTCAAGAGACCCAGTACTTC

V gene: TRBV20-1
clone size: many
D gene: NA
J gene: TRBJ2-7
CDR3 protein: CSATLDVYEQYF
CDR3 DNA: TGCAGTGCGACCCTTGATGTCTACGAGCAGTACTTC

V gene: TRBV6-1
clone size: NA
D gene: TRBD2
J gene: TRBJ2-2
CDR3 protein: CASSDPLAGGSGELFF
CDR3 DNA: TGTGCCAGCAGTGACCCACTAGCGGGGGGTAGCGGGGAGCTGTTTTTT

V gene: TRBV29-1
clone size: many
D gene: NA
J gene: TRBJ2-2
CDR3 protein: CSLRVTGTGELFF
CDR3 DNA: TGCAGCCTCCGAGTGACAGGCACCGGGGAGCTGTTTTTT

V gene: TRBV20-1
clone size: NA
D gene: NA
J gene: TRBJ1-2
CDR3 protein: CSAGLGQLGNGYTF
CDR3 DNA: TGCAGTGCTGGTCTAGGGCAGCTCGGAAATGGCTACACCTTC

V gene: TRBV20-1
clone size: once
D gene: NA
J gene: TRBJ2-5
CDR3 protein: CSAAGRQTQYF
CDR3 DNA: TGCAGTGCTGCGGGCCGACAGACCCAGTACTTC

V gene: TRBV20-1
clone size: NA
D gene: NA
J gene: TRBJ1-4
CDR3 protein: CSALQWEDEKLFF
CDR3 DNA: TGCAGTGCCCTACAGTGGGAGGATGAAAAACTGTTTTTT

V gene: TRBV6-2/TRBV6-3
clone size: NA
D gene: NA
J gene: TRBJ2-5
CDR3 protein: CASTLGETQYF
CDR3 DNA: TGTGCCAGCACTCTCGGGGAGACCCAGTACTTC

V gene: TRBV4-1
clone size: many
D gene: TRBD2
J gene: TRBJ2-3
CDR3 protein: CASSQVIAGVSGIVDTQYF
CDR3 DNA: TGCGCCAGCAGCCAAGTGATAGCGGGGGTTTCCGGGATCGTCGATACGCAGTATTTT

V gene: TRBV20-1
clone size: many
D gene: TRBD1
J gene: TRBJ1-2
CDR3 protein: CSARPGTDLSYGYTF
CDR3 DNA: TGCAGTGCTAGACCCGGGACAGATCTATCCTATGGCTACACCTTC

V gene: TRBV12-3/TRBV12-4
clone size: few
D gene: NA
J gene: TRBJ2-1
CDR3 protein: CASSLKLGVEQFF
CDR3 DNA: TGTGCCAGCAGTTTAAAATTGGGAGTTGAGCAGTTCTTC

V gene: TRBV27
clone size: many
D gene: NA
J gene: TRBJ2-2
CDR3 protein: CASSFGLGNTGELFF
CDR3 DNA: TGTGCCAGCAGTTTCGGTCTGGGTAACACCGGGGAGCTGTTTTTT

V gene: TRBV3-1
clone size: NA
D gene: NA
J gene: TRBJ1-2
CDR3 protein: CASSPATHYGYTF
CDR3 DNA: TGTGCCAGCAGCCCCGCTACTCACTATGGCTACACCTTC

V gene: TRBV11-2
clone size: many
D gene: NA
J gene: TRBJ2-1
CDR3 protein: CASSSSASSYNEQFF
CDR3 DNA: TGTGCCAGCAGTAGTAGCGCGAGCTCCTACAATGAGCAGTTCTTC